This T cell receptor (beta chain) was recovered during a study of shared clonotypes between healthy human individuals. Study-level background: There were three CD4 naive, three CD4 memory, two CD8 naive and one CD8 memory plates per donor. Findings and caveats of the study: The naive CD4 repertoires of a few donors were compared, and approximately 5% of clonotypes were shared.

CD4+ cells yielded CD45RA+ naive and CD45RA-negative memory subsets. This CDR3 is built from 13 residues. Looked up from germline, CDR1 is SGHVS and CDR2 is FQNEAQ. Authors' methods: As immunoSEQ supplied junction-only sequences (without quality scores), filtering differed. Sequencing used immunoSEQ multiplex PCR; TCRdb keeps in-frame clones, though not all of them. Clone size and V and J calls were adopted from that table, with D and trimming inferred from the DNA. The table has under 750,000 clones, just under 75% seen once. Notes on this clone: Its antigen remains unidentified. A read error may produce the germline difference seen at one junction end.

V is TRBV7-8 and J is TRBJ1-1; D is unclear. The sample taken for sequencing was memory CD4+ T cells sorted from blood. Subset in this sample: CD45RA-negative fraction. This clonotype originated in a woman in her twenties or thirties in good health. The CDR3 protein is CASCLEGNTEAFF. CDR3 nucleotides: TGTGCCAGCTGCTTGGAGGGGAACACTGAAGCTTTCTTT.